The 16 T cell receptor beta chains below come from one sample, sequenced in a study of blood T cell repertoires in COVID-19 (dated by TCRdb to about 2020). Libraries were built with the immunoSEQ multiplex PCR assay. In its TCRdb copy, this immuneACCESS table keeps in-frame sequences only and misses some clones. Where compared with another copy, unresolved V genes explain less than half of these, and the others have no known cause. The sample includes some 380,000 clones, with around 87% observed a single time. Approximately 1.3% of the sample rests with the top ten. Sequencing was performed on PBMCs or T cells enriched from blood (not recorded which). These receptors all come from a man aged 25-45 years who had recovered from COVID-19.

The rearrangement uses TRBV7-9 and TRBJ1-5; TRBD1 might be the D (6 bases). The CDR3 spans 17 residues. V lost 5 bases to trimming and J lost 6 bases, with 23 bases between them. The germline CDR1 and CDR2 sequences are SEHNR and FQNEAQ (reference sequence). DNA of the CDR3: TGTGCCAGCAGCCAAGCCCCCCTACAGGGTTGGAGTCAGCCCCAGCATTTT. It encodes CASSQAPLQGWSQPQHF.

This chain joins TRBV3-1 (or the pseudogene TRBV3-2) and TRBJ2-3; 13 bases line up with TRBD2. This CDR3 contains 17 residues. Germline lookup yields CDR1 LGHDT and CDR2 YNNKEL (reference sequence). V shed 4 bases, J shed 2 bases, and the junction held 6 bases outside the gene matches. CDR3 region: CASSRTSGGLSTDTQYF. Written as DNA, the CDR3 is TGTGCCAGCAGCCGGACTAGCGGGGGCCTTTCCACAGATACGCAGTATTTT.

This clone was seen just once. This sequence joins TRBV25-1 and TRBJ2-5, with D perhaps TRBD1 (6 bases). This CDR3 contains 12 residues. Per germline, CDR1 MGHDK and CDR2 SYGVNS. This chain's CDR3 is CATVGGQETQYF. In DNA, the CDR3 is TGTGCTACGGTAGGGGGACAAGAGACCCAGTACTTC.

This chain joins TRBV6-5 and TRBJ2-1, with D possibly being TRBD1 (5 bases). V shed 3 bases and J shed 5 bases, with 11 bases lying between them. Germline V gene lookup returns CDR1 MNHEY and CDR2 SVGAGI. The CDR3 spans 14 residues. For the CDR3, the DNA is TGTGCCAGCAGTTATCGGGCAGGGAACAATGAGCAGTTCTTC. Protein sequence: CASSYRAGNNEQFF.

The chain links TRBV19 to TRBJ1-6, with unresolved D. V dropped 9 bases and J dropped 0 bases, with 15 bases sitting between them. This CDR3 is 16 amino acids long. CDR1 LNHDA and CDR2 SQIVND come from the germline V gene (reference sequence). The chain's CDR3 is CASQTRRSSYNSPLHF. In nucleotides, the CDR3 is TGTGCCAGCCAAACGCGGAGGAGCTCCTATAATTCACCCCTCCACTTT. Variable domain in full (rest from reference TRBV19 and TRBJ1-6): DGGITQSPKYLFRKEGQNVTLSCEQNLNHDAMYWYRQDPGQGLRLIYYSQIVNDFQKGDIAEGYSVSREKKESFPLTVTSAQKNPTAFYLCASQTRRSSYNSPLHFGNGTRLTVT.

The gene calls are TRBV7-9 and TRBJ1-1; 7 bases map to TRBD1. Germline V gives CDR1 SEHNR, CDR2 FQNEAQ (reference sequence). There are 15 residues in the CDR3. After removal of 4 bases from V and 0 bases from J, the junction contained 5 bases not matched to a gene. The CDR3 sequence: CASSSGQLMNTEAFF. In DNA form, the CDR3 reads TGTGCCAGCAGCTCGGGACAGCTGATGAACACTGAAGCTTTCTTT. Full variable domain (rest looked up from reference TRBV7-9 and TRBJ1-1): DTGVSQNPRHKITKRGQNVTFRCDPISEHNRLYWYRQTLGQGPEFLTYFQNEAQLEKSRLLSDRFSAERPKGSFSTLEIQRTEQGDSAMYLCASSSGQLMNTEAFFGQGTRLTVV.

Concerning this clone: This sequence may be a read error, since a much larger clone differs from it by one base. Other nucleotide sequences from this sample produce the same CDR3. The CDR3 nucleotides read TGTGCCAGCAGGGGACAGGGCAATCAGCCCCAGCATTTT. As protein: CASRGQGNQPQHF. The V call is TRBV25-1, the J call TRBJ1-5, with 8 bases identical to TRBD1. Germline CDR1 reads MGHDK; CDR2 reads SYGVNS. V lost 6 bases to trimming and J lost 2 bases; unmatched junction nucleotides: 0. The CDR3 consists of 13 residues.

This chain links TRBV14 with TRBJ1-2; 7 bases align to TRBD1. V shed 4 bases and J 4 bases; nucleotides not matched to a gene: 3. There are 13 residues in the CDR3. CDR1 SGHDN and CDR2 FVKESK come from the germline V gene. The CDR3: CASSPRDSYGYTF. The CDR3 coding sequence is TGTGCCAGCAGCCCCCGGGACAGCTATGGCTACACCTTC.

This sequence joins TRBV10-3 and TRBJ1-1; 7 nucleotides match TRBD1. CDR1 and CDR2 (germline): ENHRY, SYGVKD. Trimming removed 11 bases from V and 1 base from J; junction bases left unmatched: 10. This CDR3 spans 14 amino acids. For the CDR3, the DNA is TGTGCCGCAACACGGGACAGCGAGAACACTGAAGCTTTCTTT. Translated, it gives CAATRDSENTEAFF.

The chain recombines TRBV30 with TRBJ1-3; D might be TRBD1 (5 bases). The germline V gene encodes CDR1 GTSNPN and CDR2 SVGIG (reference sequence). V was clipped by 1 base and J by 4 bases, with 8 bases between them. This CDR3 comprises 13 residues. The CDR3 sequence is CAWSGGAGNTIYF. CDR3 nucleotide sequence: TGTGCCTGGAGTGGTGGGGCCGGAAACACCATATATTTT.

The V and J genes are TRBV27 and TRBJ2-5; D might be TRBD1 (6 bases). V shed 8 bases and J shed 1 base, with 11 bases lying between them. The CDR3 is 13 amino acids. Germline V lookup: CDR1 MNHEY, CDR2 SMNVEV (reference sequence). The CDR3 coding sequence is TGTGCCAGCTCAGGGGTGGGCCAAGAGACCCAGTACTTC. Encoded protein: CASSGVGQETQYF.

The chain combines TRBV9 with TRBJ2-3; 8 bases match TRBD2. This CDR3 is built from 17 residues. CDR1 is SGDLS and CDR2 is YYNGEE in the germline V gene. J gave up 2 bases and V 0 bases, and 8 bases lay outside the gene matches. CDR3 sequence (DNA): TGTGCCAGCAGCGTAGCTGGGCTAGCGGGCACCACAGATACGCAGTATTTT. Protein product: CASSVAGLAGTTDTQYF.

V gene TRBV7-2 combines with J gene TRBJ1-2; TRBD1 might be the D (6 bases). The V end lost 5 bases, the J end lost 5 bases, and 15 bases lay between the germline ends. Germline values: CDR1 SGHTA, CDR2 FQGNSA. This CDR3 contains 14 residues. The chain's CDR3 is CASSADRFSYGYTF. The CDR3, as DNA: TGTGCCAGCAGCGCCGACAGGTTTTCTTATGGCTACACCTTC.

This chain connects TRBV6-5 to TRBJ2-7, with D maybe TRBD1 (8 bases). The length of the CDR3 is 15 residues. Trimming took 4 bases from V and 4 from J, leaving 17 bases between them. Germline V gene data show CDR1 as MNHEY and CDR2 as SVGAGI. The CDR3 loop reads CASSWDEQGGYEQYF. CDR3 nucleotide sequence: TGTGCCAGCAGTTGGGATGAACAGGGGGGGTACGAGCAGTACTTC.

V is TRBV5-1 and J is TRBJ2-1; possibly TRBD2 for D (6 bases). This CDR3 is 14 amino acids long. Germline values: CDR1 SGHRS, CDR2 YFSETQ. V was trimmed by 0 bases and J by 4 bases, leaving 8 bases between them. The CDR3 nucleotides read TGCGCCAGCAGCTTGGGGACTACATACAATGAGCAGTTCTTC. It is translated as CASSLGTTYNEQFF.

The rearrangement uses TRBV11-2 and TRBJ1-6; D unresolved. The CDR3 totals 16 residues. V shed 0 bases and J shed 0 bases, with 6 bases lying between them. The V gene's germline CDR1 is SGHAT and CDR2 FQNNGV. DNA of the CDR3: TGTGCCAGCAGCTTAGATGTTAGCTCCTATAATTCACCCCTCCACTTT. It translates to CASSLDVSSYNSPLHF.